The rows below give T cell receptor beta chains drawn from one sample of a study of CD8+ T cells in alopecia areata. Clones were sequenced by immunoSEQ multiplex PCR, and TCRdb holds only the in-frame ones, with some missing. This sample yields 110,000 or so clones, of which roughly 50% are seen a single time; just under 30% belongs to the top ten. The material sequenced was CD8+ T cells sorted from blood, taken at week 4, from a patient treated with tofacitinib. All receptors come from a human donor with alopecia areata. Both conserved end residues are part of each CDR3.

v_gene	CDR3aa
TRBV29-1	CSVVFQVTGELFF
TRBV23-1	CASSQSRRGLSTDTQYF
TRBV19	CASSPASGGNNEQFF
TRBV19	CASGGRGLPGELFF
TRBV13	CASSSGEETQYF
TRBV27	CASSPTENTEAFF
TRBV7-6	CASSLSVGDQPQHF
TRBV6-5	CASSYSAAYGYTF
TRBV20-1	CSASGRYF
TRBV28	CASSVDGRTDTQYF
TRBV29-1	CSVGDRNYEQYF
TRBV29-1	CSVEDRKEVKDIQYF
TRBV6-5	CASSYSGGLVDTQYF
TRBV9	CASSLDAISNQPQHF
TRBV29-1	CSVDSAGNYEQYF
TRBV7-8	CASSLADPKDTQYF
TRBV7-9	CASSLLVDTQYF
TRBV19	CASSTPRDRGIYSNQPQHF
TRBV29-1	CSVVVGRLYEQYF
TRBV30	CAWREPRRALSGEAFF
TRBV7-9	CASSSVLGSTGANVLTF
TRBV11-2	CASSYGQGGYEQYF
TRBV2	CASKITDSPARGYTF
TRBV30	CAWMGGDNTEAFF
TRBV30	CAWSSGDEQFF
TRBV7-2	CASSLMNTGELFF
TRBV7-9	CASSEIRGPSPDTQYF
TRBV29-1	CSGEMTSEQYF
TRBV7-9	CASSLIPGLANVLTF
TRBV9	CASSVTDF
TRBV29-1	CSVKTSWSYEQYF
TRBV29-1	CSVRTGYGELFF
TRBV28	CASSSTGGNEQYF
TRBV27	CASSFFSPSQETQYF
TRBV15	CATSRAGEPGHGYTF
TRBV30	CAWDIGANTEAFF
TRBV13	CASSPGGADTEAFF
TRBV30	CAWSFGTGPYEQYF
TRBV4-1	CASSQDRGAGRELFF
TRBV27	CASSPSRNYGYTF
TRBV2	CASSNSGQGAWSNQPQHF
TRBV7-2	CASSLGTGSGYGYTF